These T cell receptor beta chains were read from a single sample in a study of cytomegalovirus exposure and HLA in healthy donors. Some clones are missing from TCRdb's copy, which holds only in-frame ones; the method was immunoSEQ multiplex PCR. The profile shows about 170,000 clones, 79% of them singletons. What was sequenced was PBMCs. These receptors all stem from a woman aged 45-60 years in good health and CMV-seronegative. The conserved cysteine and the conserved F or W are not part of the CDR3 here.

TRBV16	ASRGVGDTEAF
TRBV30	AWSGQGYGYT
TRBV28	ASSYPPTVYYEQY
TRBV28	ASRGGSRYGYT
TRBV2	ASRPDSYSNQPQH
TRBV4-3	ASSQEAGAGSYEQY
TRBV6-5	ASSQGASRYGYT
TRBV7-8	ASSLALGQGQEKLF
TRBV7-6	ASSLEGLAVAETQY
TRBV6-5	ASSQARGRNEQY
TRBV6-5	ASSYSRRVMNSPLH
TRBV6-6	ASSSLGGAGAF
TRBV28	ASSFVELVSYNEQF
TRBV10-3	AISDGGAGGNTIY
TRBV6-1	ASSEDRISNQPQH
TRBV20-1	SAQKGTTQF
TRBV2	ASMGAGGETQY
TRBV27	ASRFFLAGSAIGELF
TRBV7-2	ASSLAAGGLSDTQY
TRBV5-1	ASNKDRANTEAF
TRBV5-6	ASSLATSSTDTQY
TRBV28	ASSLRLLKGTGKAGELF
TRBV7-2	ASSRGGGITGSEELF
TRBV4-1	ASSQGPTDRYGYT
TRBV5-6	ASSLESSGANVLT
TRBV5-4	ASSSAGRGEQY
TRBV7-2	ASREDRRNTDTQY
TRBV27	ASSLSSGAANSYEQY
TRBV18	ASSPRSGNTEAF
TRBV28	ASSSNVPTSGLFHTQY
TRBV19	ASRQGPSGANVLT
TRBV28	ASSTGGGNEQY
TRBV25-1	ASSVAGTGGSTIY
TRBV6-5	ASSFASSGGETQY
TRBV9	ASSVDPAGGRDTQY
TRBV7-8	ASSLEGGGNEQF
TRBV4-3	ASSQGTGGFSPLH
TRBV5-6	ASSLDRLGSPLH
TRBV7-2	ASSSFDRVGSETQY
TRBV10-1	ASSRDYQETQY
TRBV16	ASSPMQGAKNIQY
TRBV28	ASSLPEGNNEQF
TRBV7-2	ASSFSGNTEAF
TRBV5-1	ASTLTGTMNTEAF
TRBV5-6	ASSFGASGYNEQF
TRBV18	ASSRSGPGADTGELF
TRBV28	ASSLRDNLGNTIY
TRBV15	ATRSPGTREETQY
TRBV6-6	ASSYARETQY
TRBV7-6	ASSLAQGTVGYT
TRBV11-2	ASSLRTGHNSPLH
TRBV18	ASSPEIRGNQPQH
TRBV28	ASSLSGGEQY
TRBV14	ASSQNRGRIEAF